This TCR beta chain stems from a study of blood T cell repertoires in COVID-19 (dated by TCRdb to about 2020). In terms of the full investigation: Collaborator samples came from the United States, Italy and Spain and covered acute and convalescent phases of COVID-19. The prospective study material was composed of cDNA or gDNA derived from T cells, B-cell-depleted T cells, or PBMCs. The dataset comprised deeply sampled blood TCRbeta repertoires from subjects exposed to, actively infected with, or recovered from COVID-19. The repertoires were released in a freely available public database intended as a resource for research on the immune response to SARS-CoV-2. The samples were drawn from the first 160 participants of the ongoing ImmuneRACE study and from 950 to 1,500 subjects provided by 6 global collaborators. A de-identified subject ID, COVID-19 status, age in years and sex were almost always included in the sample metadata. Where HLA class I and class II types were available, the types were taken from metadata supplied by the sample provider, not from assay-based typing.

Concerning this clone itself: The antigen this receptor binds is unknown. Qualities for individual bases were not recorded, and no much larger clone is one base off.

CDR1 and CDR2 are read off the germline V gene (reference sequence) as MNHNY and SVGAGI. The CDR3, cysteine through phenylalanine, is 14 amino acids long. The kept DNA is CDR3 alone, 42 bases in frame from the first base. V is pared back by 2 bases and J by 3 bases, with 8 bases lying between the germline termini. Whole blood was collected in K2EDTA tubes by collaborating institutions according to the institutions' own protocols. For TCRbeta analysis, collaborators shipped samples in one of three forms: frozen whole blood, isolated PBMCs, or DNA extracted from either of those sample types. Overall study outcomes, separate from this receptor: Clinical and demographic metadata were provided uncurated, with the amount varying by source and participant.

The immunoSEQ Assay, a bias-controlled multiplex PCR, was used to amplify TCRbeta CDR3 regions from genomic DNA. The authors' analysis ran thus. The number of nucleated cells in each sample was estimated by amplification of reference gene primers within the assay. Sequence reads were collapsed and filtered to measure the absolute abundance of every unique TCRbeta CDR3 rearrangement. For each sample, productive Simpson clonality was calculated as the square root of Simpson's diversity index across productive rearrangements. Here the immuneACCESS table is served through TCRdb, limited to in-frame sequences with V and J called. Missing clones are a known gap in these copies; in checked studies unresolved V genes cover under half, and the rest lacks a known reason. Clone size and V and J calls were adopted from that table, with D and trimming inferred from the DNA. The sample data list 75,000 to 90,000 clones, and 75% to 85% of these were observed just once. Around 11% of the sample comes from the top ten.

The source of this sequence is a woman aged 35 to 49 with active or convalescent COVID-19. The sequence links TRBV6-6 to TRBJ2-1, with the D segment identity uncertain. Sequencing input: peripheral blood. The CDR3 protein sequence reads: CASSYPPGYNEQFF. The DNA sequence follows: TGTGCCAGCAGTTACCCTCCAGGCTACAATGAGCAGTTCTTC.